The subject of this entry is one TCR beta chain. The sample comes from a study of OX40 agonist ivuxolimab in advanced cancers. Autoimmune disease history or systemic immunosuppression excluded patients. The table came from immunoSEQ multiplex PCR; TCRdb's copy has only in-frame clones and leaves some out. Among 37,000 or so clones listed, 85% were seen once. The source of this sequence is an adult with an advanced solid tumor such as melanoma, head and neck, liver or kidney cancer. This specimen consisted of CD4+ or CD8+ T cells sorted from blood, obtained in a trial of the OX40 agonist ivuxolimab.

For the CDR3, the DNA is TGTGCCAGCAGCCCCGTAGGGGAGAACTATGGCTACACCTTC. Amino acid sequence: CASSPVGENYGYTF. The chain uses TRBV28 and TRBJ1-2, with a tentative D call TRBD1 (5 bases). V was clipped by 6 bases and J by 2 bases, with 13 bases between them. The CDR3 contains 14 residues. The germline gives CDR1 MDHEN, CDR2 SYDVKM.